This entry is about one T cell receptor beta chain. This clonotype was recorded a few times. No cognate antigen has been identified for it. No quality values exist for individual bases; no much larger clone is one base distant. These data belong to a study of identical twins (dated by TCRdb to the mid-2010s). Regarding the complete study: To test whether fetal clonotypes persist, the study used deep sequencing on TCR alpha and beta repertoires from monozygotic twins, unrelated adults of various ages, and cord blood. To rule out contamination, the twin experiments were replicated at different times with different library preparation protocols. General study outcomes and caveats: In beta out-of-frame sequences, excess twin sharing was weaker, because having fewer shared sequences lowered the signal-to-noise ratio. Compared with coincidental sharing between unrelated individuals, out-of-frame TCR alpha sequences shared between twins had an excess of sequences with low generation probability. Because the same donors could not be followed over many years, conclusions were based on cross-sectional statistical analysis. Zero-insertion analyses could be partly confounded by invariant T cells such as MAIT and iNKT, although diverse VJ usage argued against such confounding for most clonotypes. In monozygotic twins, recombination models systematically underestimated out-of-frame TCR alpha sharing, but the models matched the sharing seen between unrelated individuals. Abundant cord blood beta clonotypes had fewer insertions, young adult naive repertoires showed a similar but weaker trend, and memory repertoires showed no such trend.

The library was built by means of 5' RACE. The sequencer listed for this sample is Illumina HiSeq 2000. Template switching added a universal primer binding site, and the final cDNA carried a unique molecular identifier that allowed TCR cDNA molecules to be counted accurately. Specific primers in the conserved constant-segment region were used to synthesize first-strand cDNA for the TCR alpha and beta chains. To control for contamination, every cDNA library was double barcoded, receiving both a SMART-Mk sample barcode and Illumina barcodes. Two successive PCR steps introduced TruSeq adapter sequences along with Illumina sample barcodes. The Illumina HiSeq platform was used with custom primers to sequence TCR alpha and beta cDNA libraries. On the study's bioinformatics: MiGEC was used to process raw reads and extract unique molecular identifiers, and MiXCR was used to find CDR3 positions. Recombination models were inferred per individual with the repgenHMM and IGoR tools using an EM algorithm. The analysis of shared clonotypes was done with the tcR package in R, with sharing normalized by the product of cloneset sizes. Out-of-frame nonproductive sequences were analyzed to study raw recombination free of thymic and clonal selection effects. TCRdb applied fastp at Q25 and MiXCR to the public reads, then kept only in-frame beta chains. Entries are consolidated by CDR3 protein sequence, retaining the most common genes and DNA. The V and J calls were determined by TCRdb, not by the authors. This sample is represented by a few hundred thousand distinct CDR3 sequences; roughly 24% of them were singletons. The ten largest clones capture around 3% of the sample.

Counted from cysteine to phenylalanine, this CDR3 has 17 amino acids. The read is trimmed to its CDR3 DNA, 51 bases read in frame from base 1. Trimming removed 4 bases from V and 5 bases from J; the gene matches leave 14 bases unexplained. The germline V gene encodes CDR1 MDHEN and CDR2 SYDVKM. Every donor was a healthy Caucasian. Three pairs of female monozygotic twins, all aged 18 to 29 years, were included in the twin cohort. Positive isolation kits from Invitrogen were used to isolate the CD4+ and CD8+ T cell populations. The same data also went into a second study, on T cells expressing NK-cell markers. The other study reports the following: Several donors provided sorted CD3+CD56+NKG2C+, CD3+CD56+NKG2C- and CD3+CD56-NKG2C+ T-cell subsets, whose TCR beta-chain repertoires were profiled. Seven of the eight sequenced donors were HCMV-seropositive and one was HCMV-seronegative. To restrict sorting to alphabetaTCR-expressing T cells, an anti-gammadeltaTCR antibody was added in several experiments. For more than 5 donors, the dominant CD3+CD56+NKG2C+ clonotypes were among the top 10 CD8+ clonotypes and accounted for roughly 1.0-7.5% of CD8+ T cells. Those dominant clonotypes were again the most abundant among CD3+CD56-NKG2C+ cells in a handful of donors, at 28.3-60.1%. It remained unclear whether the expanded NKG2C-expressing T cell clones were specific for HCMV antigens. Randomly selected healthy volunteers, three men and five women, were used as the eight sequenced donors. A commercial ELISA kit detecting HCMV-specific IgG in serum was used to determine HCMV serostatus. MIGEC was used to demultiplex reads and group the reads by UMI, and MiTCR was used to assemble and quantify clonotypes. To exclude erroneous sequences, any TCR cDNA sequence not supported by at least two reads was discarded. The tcR package was used for downstream repertoire analysis, and clonotypes were matched between fractions using CDR3 nucleotide sequence together with V segment. Antigen specificity was annotated against VDJdb with VDJmatch, allowing one amino acid substitution in CDR3.

This sequence uses TRBV28 and TRBJ2-5, with 9 middle bases fitting TRBD1. Specimen: CD4+ T cells sorted from blood. This clonotype originated in a woman younger than 35 in good health. The CDR3 is CASSYSGTGIGRETQYF. The nucleotides read TGTGCCAGCAGTTACAGCGGGACAGGGATCGGTCGCGAGACCCAGTACTTC. With all but the CDR3 taken from the reference TRBV28 and TRBJ2-5 genes, the full variable domain is: DVKVTQSSRYLVKRTGEKVFLECVQDMDHENMFWYRQDPGLGLRLIYFSYDVKMKEKGDIPEGYSVSREKKERFSLILESASTNQTSMYLCASSYSGTGIGRETQYFGPGTRLLVL.